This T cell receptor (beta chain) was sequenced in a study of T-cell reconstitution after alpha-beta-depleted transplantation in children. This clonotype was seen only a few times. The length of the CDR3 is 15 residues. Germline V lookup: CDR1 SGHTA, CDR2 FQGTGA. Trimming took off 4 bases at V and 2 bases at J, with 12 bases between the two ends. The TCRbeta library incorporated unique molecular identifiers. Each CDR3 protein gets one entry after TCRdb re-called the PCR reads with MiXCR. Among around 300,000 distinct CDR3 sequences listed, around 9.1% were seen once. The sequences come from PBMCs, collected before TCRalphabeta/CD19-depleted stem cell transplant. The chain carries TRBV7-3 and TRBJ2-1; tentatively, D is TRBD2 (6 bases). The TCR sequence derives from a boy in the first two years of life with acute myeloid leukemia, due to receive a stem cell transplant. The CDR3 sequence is CASSSRGTPYNEQFF. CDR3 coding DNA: TGTGCCAGCAGCTCCCGGGGGACCCCCTACAATGAGCAGTTCTTC.